This T cell receptor (beta chain) stems from a study of blood T cell repertoires in COVID-19. The overall study: Material from acute and convalescent COVID-19 was sourced from the United States, Italy and Spain. PBMCs, B-cell-depleted T cells, or T cells were the source of the cDNA or gDNA that made up the material.

Per the study methods: Reference gene primer amplification in the assay estimated nucleated cell counts. Libraries were prepared by immunoSEQ multiplex PCR; TCRdb keeps only in-frame clonotypes and omits some of them. V, J and clone size derive from that table, while D and trimming were established from the DNA sequence. In the table there are roughly 180,000 clones, about 80% of which are singletons. The CDR3 loop spans 17 amino acids. With 2 bases clipped from V and 0 bases from J, the junction kept 2 bases outside the gene matches. In germline, CDR1 is MDHEN, CDR2 SYDVKM. This chain uses TRBV28 with TRBJ2-6; the match to TRBD2 covers 9 bases. Sequencing used peripheral blood. This sequence originates from a woman aged 45-59 years with active or convalescent COVID-19. The CDR3 here is CASSLAGGPSGANVLTF. CDR3 nucleotides: TGTGCCAGCAGTTTAGCGGGAGGGCCCTCTGGGGCCAACGTCCTGACTTTC.